This T cell receptor (beta chain) is drawn from a study of CD8 T cells in ankylosing spondylitis. Overall study findings and caveats: Ankylosing spondylitis blood appeared to be characterized by a TCR beta motif of eight highly homologous variants. Clones tied to disease were said to be significantly enriched in matched ankylosing spondylitis synovial fluid.

With regard to this clonotype: No antigen is known for it.

Each TCR beta library was made by quantitative 5'-RACE that incorporated molecular barcodes. In TCRdb, the 5' RACE reads were re-called with MiXCR into one record per CDR3 protein. Of approximately 260,000 distinct CDR3 sequences in the sample, roughly 8.6% were seen once. CDR3 length: 15 residues. The germline V gene has CDR1 KGHSH and CDR2 LQKENI. V was cut by 5 bases and J by 1 base, with 12 bases left in between. The source material was blood, either unsorted or a sorted T cell fraction (not recorded which). This sequence originates from a male donor with ankylosing spondylitis or in good health (not recorded which). V gene TRBV18 combines with J gene TRBJ1-3; no clear D. The DNA for the CDR3 is TGTGCCAGCTCAGCCTTGGTGGGATCTGGAAACACCATATATTTT. Translated, it gives CASSALVGSGNTIYF. Supplemented by reference TRBV18 and TRBJ1-3, the full variable domain reads NAGVMQNPRHLVRRRGQEARLRCSPMKGHSHVYWYRQLPEEGLKFMVYLQKENIIDESGMPKERFSAEFPKEGPSILRIQQVVRGDSAAYFCASSALVGSGNTIYFGEGSWLTVV.